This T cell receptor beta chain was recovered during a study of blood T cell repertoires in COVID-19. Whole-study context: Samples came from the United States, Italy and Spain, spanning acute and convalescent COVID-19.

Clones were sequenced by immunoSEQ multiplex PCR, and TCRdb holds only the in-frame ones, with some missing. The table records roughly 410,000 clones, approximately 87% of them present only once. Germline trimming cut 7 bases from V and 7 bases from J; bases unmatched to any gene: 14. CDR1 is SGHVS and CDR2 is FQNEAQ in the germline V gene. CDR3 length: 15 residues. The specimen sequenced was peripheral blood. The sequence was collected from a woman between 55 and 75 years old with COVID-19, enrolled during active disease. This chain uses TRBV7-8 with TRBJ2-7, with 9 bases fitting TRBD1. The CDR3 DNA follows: TGTGCCAGCAATCCGTCGACAGGGGGGTCCCGGGAGCAGTACTTC. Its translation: CASNPSTGGSREQYF.